The clone carrying this T cell receptor (beta chain) was picked up a small number of times. These data come from a study of blood T cells in healthy people across ages. The second PCR ran 7 to 11 cycles with a sample-barcoded 5' primer and J-beta primers. TCRdb reanalysed the 5' RACE reads using MiXCR and keeps one entry per CDR3 protein. The profile covers over 1.5 million distinct CDR3 sequences, with 49% appearing a single time and less than 2.5% taken by the ten largest. Sequencing was done on a sample of blood. The TCR comes from a woman in her 40s in good health.

CDR3 protein: CASSQEQGSYNEQFF. DNA for the CDR3: TGTGCCAGCAGCCAAGAACAGGGGTCCTACAATGAGCAGTTCTTC. This chain connects TRBV4-2 to TRBJ2-1; 7 bases are shared with TRBD1. Germline V CDR1 and CDR2: LGHNA, YNFKEQ. The CDR3 loop spans 15 amino acids. J was trimmed by 1 base and V by 0 bases; bases with no gene match: 0.